Listed below are T cell receptor beta chains from one sample, sequenced in a study of blood T cell repertoires in COVID-19. Measured with immunoSEQ multiplex PCR; TCRdb has only the in-frame clones, and not every one. The table lists about 260,000 clones, over 75% of them singletons. Input material: peripheral blood. The receptors come from a human donor in a cohort sampled during active COVID-19. Both conserved end residues are part of each CDR3. D genes are given only for firm matches. Clone size, where shown, is once, few, many, or a class for clones that have expanded.

V gene	J gene	D gene	clone size	CDR3 DNA	CDR3 protein
TRBV28	TRBJ2-7	-	-	TGTGCCAGCAGTTTGGGGGCCAGATACGAGCAGTACTTC	CASSLGARYEQYF
TRBV9	TRBJ2-1	TRBD2	-	TGTGCCAGCAGCGTAGGTCTAGCGGAGTACAATGAGCAGTTCTTC	CASSVGLAEYNEQFF
TRBV7-5	TRBJ2-7	-	-	TGTGCCAGAAGCTTAGTTGACAGGGGGCGCCCCATGAAAACTACCTACGAGCAGTACTTC	CARSLVDRGRPMKTTYEQYF
TRBV4-3	TRBJ2-7	TRBD2	-	TGCGCCAGCAGCCAAGATTGGGCTAGCGGGAGGGCCGTTTCCTACGAGCAGTACTTC	CASSQDWASGRAVSYEQYF
TRBV19	TRBJ2-1	TRBD2	few	TGTGCCAGTAGTCCTACTCTGGCGGGAGGGTACGGTTTTGAGCAGTTCTTC	CASSPTLAGGYGFEQFF
TRBV27	TRBJ1-1	-	-	TGTGCCAGCAGTTCACCCTACAACACTGAAGCTTTCTTT	CASSSPYNTEAFF
TRBV19	TRBJ1-2	TRBD1	-	TGTGCCAGCTCCAGCTGGGACAGCAGGAACTATGGCTACACCTTC	CASSSWDSRNYGYTF
TRBV10-1	TRBJ2-7	TRBD1	-	TGCGCCAGCAGCGCAGGACAGGGGGTCGACGAGCAGTACTTC	CASSAGQGVDEQYF
TRBV28	TRBJ1-1	-	-	TGTGCCTCCCCCGGGGGGAACGGCGCTGAAGCTTTCTTT	CASPGGNGAEAFF
TRBV27	TRBJ2-7	TRBD1	-	TGTGCCAGCAGTTTAGTAGGGGGCCGCGAGCAGTACTTC	CASSLVGGREQYF
TRBV29-1	TRBJ2-1	-	once	TGCAGCGTGGCCCCGACAGGAGACAATGAGCAGTTCTTC	CSVAPTGDNEQFF
TRBV2	TRBJ2-3	TRBD2	once	TGTGCCAGCAGTGATACGGTAGCGGGGGGGCTGGGAGATACGCAGTATTTT	CASSDTVAGGLGDTQYF
TRBV27	TRBJ1-1	-	-	TGTGCCAGCAGATTAGGTAGAAACACTGAAGCTTTCTTT	CASRLGRNTEAFF
TRBV4-1	TRBJ2-4	-	-	TGCGCCAGCAGCCTAGGGGGATTCGGAAACATTCAGTACTTC	CASSLGGFGNIQYF
TRBV24-1	TRBJ1-4	-	-	TGTGCCACCAGTGATTTGGCGAGGAGGTCGCAGAAGAAACTGTTTTTT	CATSDLARRSQKKLFF
TRBV27	TRBJ2-1	TRBD2	-	TGTGCCAGCAACCGACTAGCGGGACACAATGAGCAGTTCTTC	CASNRLAGHNEQFF
TRBV28	TRBJ1-6	-	once	TGTGCCAGCAAGACAGGACCCTCCTATAATTCACCCCTCCACTTT	CASKTGPSYNSPLHF
TRBV5-4	TRBJ1-4	-	few	TGTGCCAGCAGCTTGGAGGGACACCGGCGGGAAAAACTGTTTTTT	CASSLEGHRREKLFF
TRBV11-2	TRBJ1-4	-	once	TGTGCCAGCAGTGGGGGGAGGGGAAGAGGAAATGAAAAACTGTTTTTT	CASSGGRGRGNEKLFF
TRBV6-6	TRBJ1-1	-	-	TGTGCCAGCAGTTACTCGAACAGGCCGAACACTGAAGCTTTCTTT	CASSYSNRPNTEAFF
TRBV6-6	TRBJ1-5	TRBD1	once	TGTGCCAGCAGTTTTAGACAGGGGAGCAATCAGCCCCAGCATTTT	CASSFRQGSNQPQHF
TRBV30	TRBJ1-1	-	-	TGTGCCTGGAGTACGGGGGTACGGTGGACTGAAGCTTTCTTT	CAWSTGVRWTEAFF
TRBV6-5	TRBJ1-6	TRBD1	-	TGTGCCACCGGGGACAGAAATTCACCCCTCCACTTT	CATGDRNSPLHF
TRBV4-3	TRBJ2-7	-	-	TGCGCCAGCAGCCAAACTGGGAGGTCACCGACTCGGCAGTACTTC	CASSQTGRSPTRQYF
TRBV15	TRBJ1-1	TRBD1	-	TGTGCCACCAGCGATGCCGGGACAGGGCAAACTGAAGCTTTCTTT	CATSDAGTGQTEAFF
TRBV7-2	TRBJ2-3	-	-	TGTGCCAGCAGCCCCGGAGGGAACACAGATACGCAGTATTTT	CASSPGGNTDTQYF
TRBV14	TRBJ1-1	-	-	TGTGCCAGCAGCCGTCGAGCCGGGGGCACTGAAGCTTTCTTT	CASSRRAGGTEAFF
TRBV13	TRBJ2-7	-	-	TGTGCCAGCAGCTTGGGGACCCTACAGGGAGCCTACGAGCAGTACTTC	CASSLGTLQGAYEQYF
TRBV29-1	TRBJ1-1	-	-	TGCAGCGTTGTAGGGGCAGGGGCGAACACTGAAGCTTTCTTT	CSVVGAGANTEAFF
TRBV7-8	TRBJ1-2	-	-	TGTGCCAGCAGCCCCCAGCCCGAGCGGGGTGGCTACACCTTC	CASSPQPERGGYTF
TRBV19	TRBJ2-7	TRBD2	-	TGTGCCAGTAGCGAGACCAGGCGGGGGGTGGACGAGCAGTACTTC	CASSETRRGVDEQYF
TRBV10-3	TRBJ2-3	-	-	TGTGCCATCAGTGGCGACGGGAGTAACGGGATCACAGATACGCAGTATTTT	CAISGDGSNGITDTQYF
TRBV6-2/TRBV6-3	TRBJ1-2	-	-	TGTGCCAGCAGTTACGGGGCGTCAGGGTGGGCCTATGGCTACACCTTC	CASSYGASGWAYGYTF
TRBV28	TRBJ1-2	-	medium-sized	TGTGCCAGCAGTTTCCAGGGAGGCTATGGCTACACCTTC	CASSFQGGYGYTF
TRBV7-9	TRBJ1-2	TRBD1	-	TGTGCCAGCAGCTTAGCTCTGGGACAGGGGGCACGGGGCTACACCTTC	CASSLALGQGARGYTF
TRBV6-5	TRBJ2-1	TRBD2	-	TGTGCCAGCAGTTACTCCGGCACTAGCGGAAACAATGAGCAGTTCTTC	CASSYSGTSGNNEQFF
TRBV6-4	TRBJ2-7	TRBD2	-	TGTGCCAGCAGTGAACTAGCGGGACCTTACGAGCAGTACTTC	CASSELAGPYEQYF
TRBV6-5	TRBJ2-2	TRBD1	-	TGTGCCAGCAGTTGGGACAGGGAGGTCGGGGAGCTGTTTTTT	CASSWDREVGELFF
TRBV28	TRBJ2-1	TRBD2	-	TGTGCCAGCAATCCTCCTAGCGGGAGTGACTACAATGAGCAGTTCTTC	CASNPPSGSDYNEQFF